The rows below give T cell receptor beta chains drawn from one sample of a study of blood T cell repertoires in COVID-19. Method: immunoSEQ multiplex PCR; TCRdb's copy keeps in-frame clones and lacks some. The sample gives around 80,000 clones, about 70% of which show up once; about 20% is in the top ten. Sequencing was done on a sample of peripheral blood. All receptors derive from a woman aged 80 or over with active or convalescent COVID-19. The CDR3 runs from the conserved cysteine through the conserved F or W. A D gene is named only where the DNA matches it firmly. Some rows have no size entry. The others give once, few or many, or a class for an expanded clone.

D gene	V gene	J gene	CDR3 length	clone size	CDR3 DNA	CDR3 protein
TRBD2	TRBV10-1	TRBJ2-5	14	few	TGCGCCAGCAGTGAGGCTAGCGGCCAAGAGACCCAGTACTTC	CASSEASGQETQYF
.	TRBV30	TRBJ2-4	15	once	TGTGCCTGGAGTGTTGGGGGGTCGGGCAAAAACATTCAGTACTTC	CAWSVGGSGKNIQYF
TRBD1	TRBV7-9	TRBJ2-5	15	.	TGTGCCAGCAGCTCGGACCTGACAGGGACAGAGACCCAGTACTTC	CASSSDLTGTETQYF
TRBD1	TRBV5-4	TRBJ1-1	14	.	TGTGCCAGCAGCTATGACAGGGCGGGTACTGAAGCTTTCTTT	CASSYDRAGTEAFF
TRBD1	TRBV6-2/TRBV6-3	TRBJ1-1	18	.	TGTGCCAGCAGTTTCTCGATTAGGGCAGGGGGCCGGAGCACTGAAGCTTTCTTT	CASSFSIRAGGRSTEAFF
.	TRBV10-1	TRBJ1-2	13	few	TGCGCCAGCAGCAGACAGTCTAACTATGGCTACACCTTC	CASSRQSNYGYTF
TRBD1	TRBV6-5	TRBJ1-1	15	.	TGTGCCAGCAGGGAGGGACAGGGGGTGTGGACTGAAGCTTTCTTT	CASREGQGVWTEAFF
TRBD1	TRBV7-2	TRBJ1-4	14	.	TGTGCCAGCAGCTTAGGGACAGGGAGCGAAAAACTGTTTTTT	CASSLGTGSEKLFF
.	TRBV3-1/TRBV3-2	TRBJ1-5	13	.	TGTGCCAGCAGTACAGGGTTGGGGCAGCCCCAGCATTTT	CASSTGLGQPQHF
.	TRBV5-5	TRBJ1-6	17	.	TGTGCCAGCAGCTTGGAACCAGGACAGCATCCCAATTCACCCCTCCACTTT	CASSLEPGQHPNSPLHF
TRBD1	TRBV18	TRBJ1-1	16	.	TGTGCCAGCTCACCACAATCGGTCGACAGGGGCACTGAAGCTTTCTTT	CASSPQSVDRGTEAFF
.	TRBV5-4	TRBJ2-7	15	.	TGTGCCAGCAACTCGAACTTGGAGGGAAGTGGCGAGCAGTACTTC	CASNSNLEGSGEQYF
.	TRBV7-2	TRBJ1-3	16	.	TGTGCCAGCAGCCCTTCGGCTCGGGGATCTGGAAACACCATATATTTT	CASSPSARGSGNTIYF
.	TRBV5-6	TRBJ2-1	12	few	TGTGCCAGCAGCGCATGGAGCAATGAGCAGTTCTTC	CASSAWSNEQFF